Sequencing of this TCR beta chain was carried out in a study of cytomegalovirus exposure and HLA in healthy donors. The V end was cut by 0 bases, the J end by 5 bases, with 14 bases between. In germline, CDR1 is SGHDT, CDR2 YYEEEE. The CDR3 covers 15 residues. PCR involved 60 Vbeta and 13 Jbeta primers. The protocol was immunoSEQ multiplex PCR, while the TCRdb copy is restricted to in-frame clones and leaves out a portion. The table includes some 240,000 clones, approximately 82% detected once. The origin of this receptor is a male donor in good health and CMV-seronegative. Sequenced sample: PBMCs. The chain has TRBV5-6 and TRBJ1-1, with a possible D match to TRBD1 (6 bases). The CDR3 DNA reads as TGTGCCAGCAGCTTGGTTAGCCAGGGGATAACTGAAGCTTTCTTT. It encodes CASSLVSQGITEAFF.